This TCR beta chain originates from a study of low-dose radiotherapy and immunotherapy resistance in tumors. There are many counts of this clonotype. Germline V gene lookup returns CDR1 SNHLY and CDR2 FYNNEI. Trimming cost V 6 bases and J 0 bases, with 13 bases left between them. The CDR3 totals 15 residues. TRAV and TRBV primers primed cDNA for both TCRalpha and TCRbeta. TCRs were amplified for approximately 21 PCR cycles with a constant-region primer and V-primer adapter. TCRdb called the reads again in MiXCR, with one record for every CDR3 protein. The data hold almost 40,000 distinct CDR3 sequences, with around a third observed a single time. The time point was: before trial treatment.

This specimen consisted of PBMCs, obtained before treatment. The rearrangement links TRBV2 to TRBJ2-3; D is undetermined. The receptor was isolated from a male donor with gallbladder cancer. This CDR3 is CASSAGPHSTDTQYF. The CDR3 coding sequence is TGTGCCAGCAGCGCCGGGCCCCACAGCACAGATACGCAGTATTTT. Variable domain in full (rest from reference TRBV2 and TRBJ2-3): EPEVTQTPSHQVTQMGQEVILRCVPISNHLYFYWYRQILGQKVEFLVSFYNNEISEKSEIFDDQFSVERPDGSNFTLKIRSTKLEDSAMYFCASSAGPHSTDTQYFGPGTRLTVL.